One sample yielded the 15 T cell receptor beta chains listed below, sequenced in a study of control samples from healthy donors and cancer patients. The assay was immunoSEQ multiplex PCR, and TCRdb's table has in-frame clones only and misses some. The profile covers about 410,000 clones, with about nine tenths appearing a single time and around 6.5% taken by the ten largest. The sequencing sample was made of PBMCs. The receptors were gathered from a middle-aged man with head and neck cancer.

The chain has TRBV30 and TRBJ2-3, with D unclear. Looked up from germline, CDR1 is GTSNPN and CDR2 is SVGIG (reference sequence). With 2 bases removed from V and 0 bases from J, the gap between germline ends came to 9 bases. The CDR3 is 14 residues long. In DNA form, the CDR3 reads TGTGCCTGGAGTTTTGGATCTAGCACAGATACGCAGTATTTT. The encoded protein is CAWSFGSSTDTQYF.

V usage is TRBV19 and J usage is TRBJ1-2; D is possibly TRBD1 (5 bases). The CDR3 has 16 residues. Deletions cut 6 bases from V and 3 bases from J, with 20 bases between. Germline V gene sequence: CDR1 LNHDA, CDR2 SQIVND (reference sequence). The CDR3 sequence is CASSWDSPARDYGYTF. CDR3 sequence (DNA): TGTGCCAGTAGCTGGGACTCACCCGCCCGGGACTATGGCTACACCTTC.

This CDR3 is CASSSSAGTGLRRDTEAFF. The CDR3 coding sequence is TGTGCCAGCAGCTCGAGTGCCGGGACAGGGTTACGGCGGGACACTGAAGCTTTCTTT. The gene calls are TRBV6-6 and TRBJ1-1, with 9 nucleotides matching TRBD1. V lost 6 bases and J lost 3; bases outside the gene matches: 20. Germline V lookup: CDR1 MNHNY, CDR2 SVGAGI (reference sequence). The CDR3 length is 19 residues.

The chain carries TRBV19 and TRBJ1-1; D is perhaps TRBD1 (5 bases). The CDR3 totals 13 residues. The germline gives CDR1 LNHDA, CDR2 SQIVND (reference sequence). V was cut by 3 bases and J by 5 bases, with 10 bases left in between. CDR3 nucleotide sequence: TGTGCCAGTAGTATTGTGGGGGAGACTGAAGCTTTCTTT. Protein sequence: CASSIVGETEAFF. Combining the CDR3 with reference TRBV19 and TRBJ1-1 gives the whole variable domain DGGITQSPKYLFRKEGQNVTLSCEQNLNHDAMYWYRQDPGQGLRLIYYSQIVNDFQKGDIAEGYSVSREKKESFPLTVTSAQKNPTAFYLCASSIVGETEAFFGQGTRLTVV.

This clone was recorded only once. In DNA, the CDR3 is TGTGCCAGCTCACCCCCTCTAGGTGGGGGCACTGAAGCTTTCTTT. It translates to CASSPPLGGGTEAFF. The rearrangement joins TRBV18 to TRBJ1-1; D perhaps matches TRBD1 (5 bases). V was clipped by 3 bases and J by 4 bases, with 15 bases between them. This CDR3 is built from 15 residues. The V gene's germline CDR1 is KGHSH and CDR2 LQKENI.

The CDR3 sequence: CASSRDMGETQYF. The DNA of the CDR3 is TGTGCCAGCTCACGGGACATGGGAGAGACCCAGTACTTC. The chain is built from TRBV18 and TRBJ2-5; a possible D gene is TRBD1 (6 bases). CDR3 size: 13 residues. V lost 4 bases and J lost 4, with 10 bases in between. The germline V gene has CDR1 KGHSH and CDR2 LQKENI.

The genes are TRBV7-9 and TRBJ1-3; D is unclear. CDR3 length: 17 amino acids. Looked up from germline, CDR1 is SEHNR and CDR2 is FQNEAQ (reference sequence). Trimming cost V 3 bases and J 0 bases, with 15 bases left between them. The CDR3 sequence is CASSFTPGGYSGNTIYF. Written as DNA, the CDR3 is TGTGCCAGCAGCTTTACCCCTGGCGGATACTCTGGAAACACCATATATTTT.

In nucleotides, the CDR3 is TGTGCCAGCAGCGTCTACCGGACAGGGGGGAATGAAAAACTGTTTTTT. The encoded protein is CASSVYRTGGNEKLFF. V and J are TRBV5-4 and TRBJ1-4; 10 nucleotides line up with TRBD1. The CDR3 totals 16 residues. The V segment lost 4 bases and the J segment 5 bases; nucleotides outside the gene matches: 8. CDR1 is SGHNT and CDR2 is YYREEE in the germline V gene (reference sequence).

The chain combines TRBV28 with TRBJ2-6; no clear D gene. Germline CDR1 is MDHEN and CDR2 is SYDVKM. The CDR3 is 16 amino acids. V was cut by 8 bases and J by 0 bases, with 14 bases left in between. CDR3 nucleotides: TGTGCCAGCGCCGGTCGGGCGCCCTCTGGGGCCAACGTCCTGACTTTC. It is translated as CASAGRAPSGANVLTF.

The chain combines TRBV18 with TRBJ2-3, with 9 nucleotides matching TRBD1. V lost 5 bases to trimming and J lost 3 bases; unmatched junction nucleotides: 3. The CDR3 loop spans 14 amino acids. CDR1 is KGHSH and CDR2 is LQKENI in the germline V gene. The DNA of the CDR3 is TGTGCCAGCTCAGGACAGGGGCTGACAGATACGCAGTATTTT. It translates to CASSGQGLTDTQYF.

This CDR3 reads CAGLGGDHEKLFF. Written as DNA, the CDR3 is TGTGCCGGATTAGGGGGCGACCATGAAAAACTGTTTTTT. This rearrangement joins TRBV30 to TRBJ1-4, with TRBD1 matching 7 bases. V gave up 8 bases and J gave up 6 bases; unmatched junction bases: 9. Per germline, CDR1 GTSNPN and CDR2 SVGIG (reference sequence). The CDR3 has 13 residues.

The chain combines TRBV2 with TRBJ2-1; D not resolved. The CDR3 runs 15 residues. Germline CDR1 and CDR2: SNHLY and FYNNEI. V was clipped by 6 bases and J by 6 bases, with 18 bases between them. CDR3 sequence (DNA): TGTGCCAGCAGAGCTCAGCCAGTGGTAGGCAATGAGCAGTTCTTC. Amino acids: CASRAQPVVGNEQFF.

The chain carries TRBV27 and TRBJ2-5, with TRBD1 matching 9 bases. There are 15 residues in the CDR3. Germline V lookup: CDR1 MNHEY, CDR2 SMNVEV (reference sequence). The J segment lost 6 bases and the V segment lost 6 bases, leaving 11 bases of the junction unmatched. CDR3 sequence (DNA): TGTGCCAGCAGCGCCCCGGGACAGGGTGCGAAGACCCAGTACTTC. It encodes CASSAPGQGAKTQYF.

This clone has only one observation. The chain couples TRBV6-1 to TRBJ2-1; TRBD2 agrees at 8 bases. Germline V gene sequence: CDR1 MNHNS, CDR2 SASEGT. This CDR3 spans 13 amino acids. V lost 3 bases to trimming and J lost 9 bases; unmatched junction nucleotides: 4. CDR3 in DNA: TGTGCCAGCAGTGAGCGGGGGGAAGGTGAGCAGTTCTTC. Its protein product is CASSERGEGEQFF.

The chain joins TRBV30 to TRBJ2-4; D is uncertain. The V end lost 1 base, the J end lost 5 bases, and 3 bases lay between the germline ends. The CDR3 is 11 amino acids. From germline, CDR1 is GTSNPN and CDR2 SVGIG (reference sequence). This CDR3 is CAWSGENIQYF. As DNA, the CDR3 is TGTGCCTGGAGTGGGGAAAACATTCAGTACTTC.